The 20 T cell receptor beta chains below all came from one sample that was sequenced in a study of metastatic and nonmetastatic thyroid tumors. TCRdb redid the clone calls on the PCR reads using MiXCR. The sample includes approximately 12,000 clones, 25% to 30% of them seen just once. Treatment of any kind had been given to no patient before thyroid surgery. Input material: tumor tissue. The source is a female donor with papillary thyroid cancer or a benign thyroid nodule (not recorded which). Some clones in this sample may be carry-over from other donors' samples.

In its sample, this clone ranks as medium-sized (0.01 to 0.1%). The chain uses TRBV20-1 and TRBJ1-6; no clear D gene. CDR3 length equals 13 residues. Trimming pared 0 bases from V and 6 bases from J, leaving 6 bases between. Germline V gives CDR1 DFQATT, CDR2 SNEGSKA (reference sequence). The CDR3 region is CSAREGSNSPLHF. CDR3 nucleotides: TGCAGTGCTAGAGAGGGCAGTAATTCACCCCTCCACTTT.

V is TRBV7-8 and J is TRBJ2-7; D perhaps matches TRBD1 (5 bases). V was trimmed by 0 bases and J by 2 bases, leaving 5 bases between them. This CDR3 region has 13 residues. Looked up from germline, CDR1 is SGHVS and CDR2 is FQNEAQ. In nucleotides, the CDR3 is TGTGCCAGCAGCTTAGCAGGGGCCTACGAGCAGTACTTC. It is translated as CASSLAGAYEQYF.

In this sample, this clone turned up many times. This chain joins TRBV6-5 and TRBJ1-4, with TRBD1 as a possible D gene (5 bases). CDR1 MNHEY and CDR2 SVGAGI come from the germline V gene. The V end lost 5 bases, the J end lost 10 bases, and 32 bases lay between the germline ends. The CDR3 sequence is 19 residues long. The CDR3 coding sequence is TGTGCCAGCAGTCCGGTCGTAAGTCCCGCGGGGCTACTTAGGGTAAAACTGTTTTTT. It codes for CASSPVVSPAGLLRVKLFF.

The chain has TRBV10-2 and TRBJ2-7, with 13 bases that match TRBD2. CDR1 WSHSY and CDR2 SAAADI come from the germline V gene. The CDR3 consists of 16 residues. Trimming removed 2 bases from V and 5 bases from J; junction bases left unmatched: 6. CDR3 sequence reads: CASSETSGRAWHEQYF. CDR3 DNA: TGCGCCAGCAGTGAGACTAGCGGGAGGGCCTGGCACGAGCAGTACTTC.

This clone ranks as medium-sized. In the same sample, other DNA sequences code for this CDR3. This sequence joins TRBV9 and TRBJ2-3, with D possibly matching TRBD2 (5 bases). The germline V and J ends were trimmed by 2 bases and 2 bases, with 12 bases remaining between them. Germline V gene lookup returns CDR1 SGDLS and CDR2 YYNGEE. CDR3 length: 15 amino acids. The CDR3 here is CASSVRDSYTDTQYF. The CDR3 coding sequence is TGTGCCAGCAGCGTCCGGGATTCTTACACAGATACGCAGTATTTT.

The chain recombines TRBV6-1 with TRBJ2-7; D ambiguous. This CDR3 has 14 amino acids. Germline loops: CDR1 MNHNS, CDR2 SASEGT. Trimming stripped 6 bases from V and 0 bases from J, with 12 bases between. CDR3 nucleotide sequence: TGTGCCAGCAGCAGGACGGCCTACTCCTACGAGCAGTACTTC. It yields the protein CASSRTAYSYEQYF.

The chain links TRBV10-1 to TRBJ2-2; 9 bases are a match to TRBD1. Germline CDR1 WNHNN, CDR2 SYGVQD (reference sequence). V shed 0 bases and J 5 bases; nucleotides not matched to a gene: 4. The CDR3 sequence is 16 residues long. In nucleotides, the CDR3 is TGCGCCAGCAGTGAGTCCTTGGGACAGGGAACCGGGGAGCTGTTTTTT. Its translation is CASSESLGQGTGELFF.

In its sample, this clone was seen many times. Other nucleotide sequences in the sample specify the same CDR3. The chain combines TRBV12-3 or TRBV12-4 with TRBJ1-3, with TRBD1 matching over 8 bases. Trimming at V came to 3 bases and at J to 2 bases, leaving 3 bases not matched to a gene. This CDR3 region has 15 residues. The CDR3 DNA sequence: TGTGCCAGCAGTTTCAGGGGGCGAACTGGAAACACCATATATTTT. Translation: CASSFRGRTGNTIYF.

Only a few counts were recorded for this clone. The V and J genes are TRBV19 and TRBJ1-2, with D unresolved. V lost 9 bases and J 2 bases, leaving 16 bases between the germline ends. The CDR3 runs 14 residues. Germline V CDR1 and CDR2: LNHDA, SQIVND (reference sequence). The CDR3 spells CASRNWRLNYGYTF. The CDR3 DNA reads as TGTGCCAGCCGGAACTGGAGGCTCAACTATGGCTACACCTTC.

Judged by abundance, this clone is medium-sized. This chain connects TRBV20-1 to TRBJ1-2; 9 bases fit TRBD1. V was clipped by 2 bases and J by 8 bases; unmatched bases: 12. In germline, CDR1 is DFQATT, CDR2 SNEGSKA (reference sequence). This CDR3 spans 15 amino acids. DNA for the CDR3: TGCAGTGCTAGACGTTCTAGGACAGGGGAAGTCGGCTACACCTTC. The encoded protein is CSARRSRTGEVGYTF.

There are many counts of this clone. The CDR3 loop is CASSRTANNEKLFF. As DNA, the CDR3 is TGTGCCAGCTCCCGGACGGCAAATAATGAAAAACTGTTTTTT. The chain has TRBV18 and TRBJ1-4; no clear D gene. There are 14 residues in the CDR3. Trimming removed 6 bases at V and 4 bases at J, with 12 bases between. CDR1 is KGHSH and CDR2 is LQKENI in the germline V gene.

This clone was counted many times. This chain joins TRBV27 and TRBJ1-1; TRBD1 matches at 9 bases. CDR1 and CDR2 (germline): MNHEY, SMNVEV (reference sequence). The CDR3 contains 15 residues. Unmatched junction bases numbered 6, after V lost 7 bases and J lost 0 bases. CDR3 sequence reads: CASKDRGWLNTEAFF. The DNA for the CDR3 is TGTGCCAGCAAGGACAGGGGTTGGTTGAACACTGAAGCTTTCTTT.

J is TRBJ1-2 and V is TRBV30; D not certain. V was pared by 4 bases and J by 4 bases, with 10 bases between. CDR1 and CDR2 from the germline V gene are GTSNPN and SVGIG (reference sequence). This CDR3 is 12 amino acids long. The CDR3 protein is CAWTGGPYGYTF. As DNA, the CDR3 is TGTGCCTGGACTGGCGGGCCCTATGGCTACACCTTC. Full variable domain (remainder filled in from reference TRBV30 and TRBJ1-2): SQTIHQWPATLVQPVGSPLSLECTVEGTSNPNLYWYRQAAGRGLQLLFYSVGIGQISSEVPQNLSASRPQDRQFILSSKKLLLSDSGFYLCAWTGGPYGYTFGSGTRLTVV.

Many counts were recorded for this clone. The chain carries TRBV20-1 and TRBJ2-3, with unresolved D. The germline CDR1 and CDR2 sequences are DFQATT and SNEGSKA (reference sequence). The CDR3 sequence is 15 residues long. Trimming shortened V by 3 bases and J by 2 bases, and 15 bases separated the two germline ends. DNA for the CDR3: TGCAGTGCTAGCTCGGGCGGCGGAAACACAGATACGCAGTATTTT. This gives the protein CSASSGGGNTDTQYF.

In its sample, this clone is medium-sized. The chain carries TRBV20-1 and TRBJ2-5; 8 nucleotides align to TRBD2. With 2 bases clipped from V and 2 bases from J, the junction kept 4 bases outside the gene matches. The CDR3 sequence is 14 residues long. The germline CDR1 and CDR2 sequences are DFQATT and SNEGSKA (reference sequence). The CDR3 nucleotides are TGCAGTGCTAGATCCGGGAGGGGGCAAGAGACCCAGTACTTC. Its translation is CSARSGRGQETQYF.

The chain employs TRBV18 and TRBJ2-7; D is possibly TRBD2 (6 bases). Trimming left V 6 bases short and J 2 bases short, with 14 bases between. The CDR3 spans 14 residues. The germline V gene has CDR1 KGHSH and CDR2 LQKENI. DNA for the CDR3: TGTGCCAGCTCCCTTAGCGGAGGGGCCTACGAGCAGTACTTC. As protein: CASSLSGGAYEQYF.

The sample holds many counts of this clone. The CDR3 nucleotides read TGTGCTAGTGGTTTGGGGACCGCGGGGCCGGGGGAGACCCAGTACTTC. Its protein product is CASGLGTAGPGETQYF. The rearrangement links TRBV12-5 to TRBJ2-5; possibly TRBD2 for D (6 bases). There are 16 residues in the CDR3. Germline V gene lookup returns CDR1 LGHNT and CDR2 FRNRAP. Trimming pared 1 base from V and 5 bases from J, leaving 17 bases between.

This clone was detected a few times. The chain recombines TRBV6-1 with TRBJ2-7, with 9 bases fitting TRBD1. Germline loops: CDR1 MNHNS, CDR2 SASEGT. The CDR3 totals 14 residues. V lost 5 bases and J lost 3; bases outside the gene matches: 5. CDR3 in amino acids: CASSPRQGGYEQYF. DNA of the CDR3: TGTGCCAGCAGTCCTAGACAGGGGGGCTACGAGCAGTACTTC.

The rearrangement links TRBV4-1 to TRBJ1-2; D remains ambiguous. Germline CDR1 reads MGHRA; CDR2 reads YSYEKL. The V end was cut by 0 bases, the J end by 0 bases, with 11 bases between. The CDR3 length is 16 residues. The CDR3 loop is CASSQERSGTNYGYTF. In DNA, the CDR3 is TGCGCCAGCAGCCAAGAAAGGTCCGGGACTAACTATGGCTACACCTTC.

By proportion, this clone is medium-sized. In DNA, the CDR3 is TGTGCCAGCAGCTCAACAGTTGAAGCTTTCTTT. Translated: CASSSTVEAFF. The gene calls are TRBV11-2 and TRBJ1-1; D call uncertain. Germline V gene data show CDR1 as SGHAT and CDR2 as FQNNGV. Trimming removed 4 bases at V and 7 bases at J, with 7 bases between. This CDR3 has 11 amino acids.